The 4 T cell receptor beta chains presented below share a single source sample, sequenced in a study of T cell repertoires in ileal Crohn's disease. Time point in this sample: neoterminal ileum biopsy at postoperative endoscopy, about 6 months after surgery. Some clones are missing from TCRdb's copy, which holds only in-frame ones; the method was immunoSEQ multiplex PCR. This sample yields about 11,000 clones, of which around 70% are seen a single time; roughly 7.7% belongs to the top ten. Sequencing used ileal tissue. These receptors originate from an adult with Crohn's disease.

The CDR3 region is CASSLSLANTEAFF. CDR3 in DNA: TGTGCCAGCAGCTTATCACTTGCGAACACTGAAGCTTTCTTT. This chain connects TRBV11-2 to TRBJ1-1; D is unclear. This CDR3 spans 14 amino acids. Per germline, CDR1 SGHAT and CDR2 FQNNGV. With 2 bases removed from V and 1 base from J, the gap between germline ends came to 8 bases.

This clone was counted only a few times. CDR3 sequence reads: CASGDEAFF. Here the CDR3 DNA reads TGTGCCTCAGGCGATGAAGCTTTCTTT. The chain carries TRBV6-6 and TRBJ1-1, with D uncertain. The germline gives CDR1 MNHNY, CDR2 SVGAGI (reference sequence). The CDR3 runs 9 residues. The V gene lost 11 bases and the J gene lost 7 bases, with 8 bases spanning the gap.

The chain joins TRBV6-5 to TRBJ2-7; 10 bases agree with TRBD2. Germline CDR1 MNHEY, CDR2 SVGAGI. The V segment lost 0 bases and the J segment 3 bases; nucleotides outside the gene matches: 2. This CDR3 is 15 amino acids long. CDR3 region: CASSYSLAGHYEQYF. DNA for the CDR3: TGTGCCAGCAGTTACTCACTAGCGGGACACTACGAGCAGTACTTC.

This clone was recorded only once. This chain uses TRBV11-2 with TRBJ2-1; no clear D. Between the trimmed V and J ends, which lost 6 bases and 8 bases, there was a span of 8 bases. CDR3 size: 11 residues. Germline V gene sequence: CDR1 SGHAT, CDR2 FQNNGV. As DNA, the CDR3 is TGTGCCAGCAGGTCAGTCGATGAGCAGTTCTTC. Its protein product is CASRSVDEQFF.